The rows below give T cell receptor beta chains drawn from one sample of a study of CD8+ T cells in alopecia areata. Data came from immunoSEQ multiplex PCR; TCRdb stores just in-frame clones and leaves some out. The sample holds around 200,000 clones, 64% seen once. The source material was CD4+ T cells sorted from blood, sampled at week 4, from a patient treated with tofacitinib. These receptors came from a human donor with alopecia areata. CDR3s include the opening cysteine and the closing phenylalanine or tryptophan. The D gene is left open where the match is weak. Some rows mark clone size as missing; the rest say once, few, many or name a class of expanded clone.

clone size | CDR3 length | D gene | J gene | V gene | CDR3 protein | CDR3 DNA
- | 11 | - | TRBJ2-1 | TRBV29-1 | CGQKSYNEQFF | TGCGGACAGAAAAGCTACAATGAGCAGTTCTTC
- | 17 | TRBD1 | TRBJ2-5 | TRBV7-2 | CASSFGGTGRRRETQYF | TGTGCCAGCAGCTTCGGCGGGACAGGGAGAAGGAGAGAGACCCAGTACTTC
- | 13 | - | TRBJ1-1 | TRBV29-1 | CSALGRGGTEAFF | TGCAGCGCCCTGGGACGTGGGGGCACTGAAGCTTTCTTT
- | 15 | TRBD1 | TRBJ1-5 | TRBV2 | CASSGDRGPRQPQHF | TGTGCCAGCAGTGGCGACAGGGGGCCGAGACAGCCCCAGCATTTT
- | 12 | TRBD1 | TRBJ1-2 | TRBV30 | CASNRGNYGYTF | TGTGCTTCCAACAGGGGTAACTATGGCTACACCTTC
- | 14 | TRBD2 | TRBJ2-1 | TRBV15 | CATSASGGAGEQFF | TGTGCCACCAGCGCTAGCGGGGGGGCTGGGGAGCAGTTCTTC
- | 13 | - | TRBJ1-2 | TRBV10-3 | CAISGLQNYGYTF | TGTGCCATCAGCGGTCTCCAAAACTATGGCTACACCTTC
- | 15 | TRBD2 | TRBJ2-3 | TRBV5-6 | CASSLLAGSTDTQYF | TGTGCCAGCAGCTTACTAGCGGGGAGCACAGATACGCAGTATTTT
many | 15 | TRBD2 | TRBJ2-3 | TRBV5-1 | CASSLGSGGDGTQYF | TGCGCCAGCAGCTTGGGAAGCGGGGGCGACGGGACGCAGTATTTT
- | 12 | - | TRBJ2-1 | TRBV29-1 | CSVEGGYNEQFF | TGCAGCGTTGAAGGGGGATACAATGAGCAGTTCTTC
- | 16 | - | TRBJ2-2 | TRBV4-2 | CASSQDQGELGGELFF | TGTGCCAGCAGCCAAGATCAAGGGGAATTGGGCGGGGAGCTGTTTTTT
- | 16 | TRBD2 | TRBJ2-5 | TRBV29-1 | CSVTPNSGGGQETQYF | TGCAGCGTTACTCCGAATAGCGGGGGAGGGCAAGAGACCCAGTACTTC
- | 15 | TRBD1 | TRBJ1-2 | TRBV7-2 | CASSKGQGVNYGYTF | TGTGCCAGCAGCAAGGGACAGGGGGTTAACTATGGCTACACCTTC
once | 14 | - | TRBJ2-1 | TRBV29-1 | CSVAGASSYNEQFF | TGCAGCGTTGCCGGGGCGAGCTCCTACAATGAGCAGTTCTTC
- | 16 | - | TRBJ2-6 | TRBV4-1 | CASSQGRGSGANVLTF | TGCGCCAGCAGCCAAGGACGTGGCTCTGGGGCCAACGTCCTGACTTTC
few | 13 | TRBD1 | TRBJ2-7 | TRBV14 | CASSWTGGFEQYF | TGTGCCAGCAGCTGGACAGGGGGCTTCGAGCAGTACTTC
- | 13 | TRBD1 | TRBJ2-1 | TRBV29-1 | CSTIRDSNSEQFF | TGCAGCACAATCCGGGACAGCAATAGTGAGCAGTTCTTC
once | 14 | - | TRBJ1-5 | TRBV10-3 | CAISSGLRNQPQHF | TGTGCCATCAGCTCAGGGTTGAGAAATCAGCCCCAGCATTTT
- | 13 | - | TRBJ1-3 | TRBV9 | CASSVDSGNTIYF | TGTGCCAGCAGCGTAGATTCAGGAAACACCATATATTTT
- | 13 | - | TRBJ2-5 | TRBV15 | CATSKGERETQYF | TGTGCCACCAGCAAAGGGGAACGGGAGACCCAGTACTTC
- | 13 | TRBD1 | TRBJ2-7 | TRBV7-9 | CASSYRGAYEQYF | TGTGCCAGCAGCTACAGGGGGGCCTACGAGCAGTACTTC
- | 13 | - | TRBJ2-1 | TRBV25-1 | CASSGGGGQGPFF | TGTGCCAGCAGTGGCGGGGGGGGACAGGGTCCGTTCTTC
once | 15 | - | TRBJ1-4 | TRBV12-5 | CASGLGLRDGEKLFF | TGTGCTAGTGGTTTGGGGCTGAGGGACGGTGAAAAACTGTTTTTT
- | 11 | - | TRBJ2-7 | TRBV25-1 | CASSGPGEQYF | TGTGCCAGCAGTGGGCCCGGGGAGCAGTACTTC
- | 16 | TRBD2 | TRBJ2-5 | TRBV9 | CASSVGGAGARETQYF | TGTGCCAGCAGCGTAGGTGGAGCGGGGGCGAGGGAGACCCAGTACTTC
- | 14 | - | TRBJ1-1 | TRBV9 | CASSVVGENTEAFF | TGTGCCAGCAGCGTAGTCGGGGAAAACACTGAAGCTTTCTTT
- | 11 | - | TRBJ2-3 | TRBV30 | CAWLRADTQYF | TGTGCCTGGTTGCGGGCAGATACGCAGTATTTT
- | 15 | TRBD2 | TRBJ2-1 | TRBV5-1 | CASTSTTGGAGEQFF | TGCGCCAGTACCAGTACTACCGGGGGGGCTGGTGAGCAGTTCTTC
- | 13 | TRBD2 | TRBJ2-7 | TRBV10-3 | CATGLAGVREQYF | TGTGCCACTGGACTAGCGGGGGTGCGGGAGCAGTACTTC
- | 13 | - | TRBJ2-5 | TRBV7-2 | CASSLMGGETQYF | TGTGCCAGCAGCTTAATGGGGGGAGAGACCCAGTACTTC
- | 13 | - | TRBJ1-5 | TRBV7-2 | CASSLAQEGPQHF | TGTGCCAGCAGCTTAGCGCAAGAAGGGCCCCAGCATTTT
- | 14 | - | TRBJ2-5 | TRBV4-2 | CASSQDLAPETQYF | TGTGCCAGCAGCCAAGATTTAGCCCCAGAGACCCAGTACTTC
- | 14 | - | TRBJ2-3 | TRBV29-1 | CSVREGGGTDTQYF | TGCAGCGTTCGGGAAGGAGGGGGTACAGATACGCAGTATTTT
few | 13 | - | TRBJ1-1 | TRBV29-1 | CSVEVGRNTEAFF | TGCAGCGTTGAAGTTGGGAGGAACACTGAAGCTTTCTTT
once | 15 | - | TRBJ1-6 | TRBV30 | CAWSQGVYYNSPLHF | TGTGCCTGGAGCCAGGGCGTATACTATAATTCACCCCTCCACTTT
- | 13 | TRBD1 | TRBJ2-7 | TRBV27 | CASSPFDQRGTEF | TGTGCCAGCAGTCCGTTCGATCAAAGGGGGACAGAGTTC
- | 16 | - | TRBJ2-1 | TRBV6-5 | CASSYGPGRLGYEQFF | TGTGCCAGCAGTTACGGGCCGGGGCGGCTAGGCTATGAGCAGTTCTTC
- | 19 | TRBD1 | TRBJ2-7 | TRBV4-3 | CASSQDWVSNRGFAYEQYF | TGCGCCAGCAGCCAAGATTGGGTTTCAAACAGGGGGTTTGCCTACGAGCAGTACTTC
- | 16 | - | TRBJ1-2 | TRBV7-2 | CASSLAGQGLVDGYTF | TGTGCCAGCAGCTTAGCGGGGCAGGGACTAGTTGATGGCTACACCTTC